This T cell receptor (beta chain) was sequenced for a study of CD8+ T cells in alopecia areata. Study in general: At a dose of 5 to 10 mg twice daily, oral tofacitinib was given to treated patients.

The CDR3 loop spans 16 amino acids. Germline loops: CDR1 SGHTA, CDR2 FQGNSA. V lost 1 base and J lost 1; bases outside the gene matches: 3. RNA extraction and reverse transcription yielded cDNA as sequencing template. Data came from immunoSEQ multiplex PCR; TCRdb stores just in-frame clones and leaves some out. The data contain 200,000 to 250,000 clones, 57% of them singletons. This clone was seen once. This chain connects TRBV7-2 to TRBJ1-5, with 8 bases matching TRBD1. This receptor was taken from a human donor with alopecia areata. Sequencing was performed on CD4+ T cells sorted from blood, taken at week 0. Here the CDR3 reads CASSLVTGGSNQPQHF. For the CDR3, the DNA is TGTGCCAGCAGCTTAGTAACAGGGGGAAGCAATCAGCCCCAGCATTTT.